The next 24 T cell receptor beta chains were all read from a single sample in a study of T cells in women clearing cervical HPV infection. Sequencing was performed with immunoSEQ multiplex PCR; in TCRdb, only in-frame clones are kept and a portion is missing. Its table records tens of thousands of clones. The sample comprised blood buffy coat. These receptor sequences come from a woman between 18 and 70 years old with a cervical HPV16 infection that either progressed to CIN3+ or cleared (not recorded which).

CDR3: CASRRTGGDTGELFF. The covered CDR3 bases are TGCGCCAGCAGACGGACAGGGGGGGATACCGGGGAG. The rearrangement links TRBV5-1 to TRBJ2-2; 10 bases align to TRBD1. The read finishes 3 residues shy of the CDR3 end, and the germline J gene is used to complete it. Germline assignment: CDR1 SGHRS and CDR2 YFSETQ. Trimming at V came to 5 bases and at J to 5 bases, leaving 6 bases not matched to a gene. The CDR3 sequence is 15 residues long.

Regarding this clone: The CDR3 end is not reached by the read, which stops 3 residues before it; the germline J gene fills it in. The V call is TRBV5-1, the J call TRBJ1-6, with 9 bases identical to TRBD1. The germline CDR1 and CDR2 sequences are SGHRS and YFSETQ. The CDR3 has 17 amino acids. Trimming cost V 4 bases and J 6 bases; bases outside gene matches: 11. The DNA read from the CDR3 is TGCGCCAGCAGCGAACAACCGGGACAGGGTTCTAATTCACCC. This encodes CASSEQPGQGSNSP. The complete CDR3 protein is CASSEQPGQGSNSPLHF.

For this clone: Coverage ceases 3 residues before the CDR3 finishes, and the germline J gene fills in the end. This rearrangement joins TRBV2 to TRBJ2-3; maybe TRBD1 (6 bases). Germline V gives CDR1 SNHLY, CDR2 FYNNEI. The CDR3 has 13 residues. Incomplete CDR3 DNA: TGTGCCAGCAGTCTCAGACCAGGGGAGACG. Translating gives CASSLRPGET. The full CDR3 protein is CASSLRPGETQYF.

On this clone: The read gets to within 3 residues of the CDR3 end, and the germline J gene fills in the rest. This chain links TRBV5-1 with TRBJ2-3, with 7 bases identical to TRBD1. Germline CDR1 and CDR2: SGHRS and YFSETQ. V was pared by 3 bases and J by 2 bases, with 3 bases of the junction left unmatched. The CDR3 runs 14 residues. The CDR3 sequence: CASSSGQDTDTQYF. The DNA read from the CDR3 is TGCGCCAGCAGCTCCGGACAGGACACAGATACG.

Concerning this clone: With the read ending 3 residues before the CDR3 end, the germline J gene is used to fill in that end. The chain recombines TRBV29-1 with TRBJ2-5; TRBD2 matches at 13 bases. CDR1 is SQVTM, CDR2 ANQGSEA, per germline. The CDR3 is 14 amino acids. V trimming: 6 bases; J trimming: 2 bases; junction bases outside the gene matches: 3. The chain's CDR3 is CSVKGLAGQETQYF. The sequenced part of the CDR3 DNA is TGCAGCGTGAAGGGACTAGCGGGGCAAGAGACC. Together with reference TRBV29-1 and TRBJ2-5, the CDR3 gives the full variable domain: SAVISQKPSRDICQRGTSLTIQCQVDSQVTMMFWYRQQPGQSLTLIATANQGSEATYESGFVIDKFPISRPNLTFSTLTVSNMSPEDSSIYLCSVKGLAGQETQYFGPGTRLLVL.

The CDR3 spells CASSGMTGRGYGYTF. The DNA read from the CDR3 is TGCGCCAGCAGCGGGATGACAGGGCGGGGATATGGC. The chain has TRBV5-1 and TRBJ1-2; TRBD1 aligns across 7 bases. The CDR3 goes on 3 residues after the read ends, and that part is filled in from the germline J gene. V shed 4 bases and J 5 bases; nucleotides not matched to a gene: 11. The CDR3 consists of 15 residues. Looked up from germline, CDR1 is SGHRS and CDR2 is YFSETQ.

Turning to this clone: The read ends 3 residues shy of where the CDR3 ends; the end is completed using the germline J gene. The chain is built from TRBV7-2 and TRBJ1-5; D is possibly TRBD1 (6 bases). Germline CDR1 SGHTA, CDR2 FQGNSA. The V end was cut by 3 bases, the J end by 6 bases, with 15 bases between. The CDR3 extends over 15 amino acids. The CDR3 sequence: CASSFAGVVGQPQHF. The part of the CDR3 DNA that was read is TGTGCCAGCAGCTTCGCAGGGGTGGTTGGTCAGCCC.

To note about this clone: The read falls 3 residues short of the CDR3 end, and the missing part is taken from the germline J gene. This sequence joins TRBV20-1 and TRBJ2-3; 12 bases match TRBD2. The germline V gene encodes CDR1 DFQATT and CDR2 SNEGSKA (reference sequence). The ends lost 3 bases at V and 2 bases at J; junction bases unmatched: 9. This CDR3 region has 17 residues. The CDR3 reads CSASVASGGVSTDTQYF. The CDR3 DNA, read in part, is TGCAGTGCTAGTGTGGCTAGCGGGGGGGTATCCACAGATACG.

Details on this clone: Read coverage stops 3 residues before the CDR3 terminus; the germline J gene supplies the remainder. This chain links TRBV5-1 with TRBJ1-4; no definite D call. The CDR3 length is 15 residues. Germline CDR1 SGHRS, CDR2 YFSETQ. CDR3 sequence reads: CASSVDWSDNSPLFF. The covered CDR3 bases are TGCGCCAGCAGCGTGGACTGGAGCGATAATTCACCA.

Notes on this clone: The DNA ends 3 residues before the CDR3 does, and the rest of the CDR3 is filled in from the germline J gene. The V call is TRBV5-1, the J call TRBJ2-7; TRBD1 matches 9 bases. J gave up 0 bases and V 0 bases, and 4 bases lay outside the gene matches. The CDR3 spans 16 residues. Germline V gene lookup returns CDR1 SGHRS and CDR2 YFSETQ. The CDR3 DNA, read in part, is TGCGCCAGCAGCTTGGACGGGACAGGGCACTCCTACGAG. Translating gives CASSLDGTGHSYE. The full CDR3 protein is CASSLDGTGHSYEQYF. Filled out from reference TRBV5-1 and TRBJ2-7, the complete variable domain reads KAGVTQTPRYLIKTRGQQVTLSCSPISGHRSVSWYQQTPGQGLQFLFEYFSETQRNKGNFPGRFSGRQFSNSRSEMNVSTLELGDSALYLCASSLDGTGHSYEQYFGPGTRLTVT.

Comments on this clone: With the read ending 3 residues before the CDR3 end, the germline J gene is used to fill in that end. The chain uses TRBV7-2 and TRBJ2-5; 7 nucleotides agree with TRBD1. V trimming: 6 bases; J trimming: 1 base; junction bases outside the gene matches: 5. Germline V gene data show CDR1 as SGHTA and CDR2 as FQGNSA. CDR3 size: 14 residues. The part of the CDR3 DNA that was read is TGTGCCAGCAGGTCCGGGACAGTCCAAGAGACC. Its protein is CASRSGTVQET. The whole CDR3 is CASRSGTVQETQYF. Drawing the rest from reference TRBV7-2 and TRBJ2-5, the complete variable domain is GAGVSQSPSNKVTEKGKDVELRCDPISGHTALYWYRQSLGQGLEFLIYFQGNSAPDKSGLPSDRFSAERTGGSVSTLTIQRTQQEDSAVYLCASRSGTVQETQYFGPGTRLLVL.

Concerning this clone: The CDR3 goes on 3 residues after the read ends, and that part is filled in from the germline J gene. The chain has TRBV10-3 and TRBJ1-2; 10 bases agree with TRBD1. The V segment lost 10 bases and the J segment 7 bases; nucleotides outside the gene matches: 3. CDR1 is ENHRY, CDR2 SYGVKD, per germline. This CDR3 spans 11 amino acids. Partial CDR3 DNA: TGTGCCAGCGGGACAGGGGCTGGC. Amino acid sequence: CASGTGAG. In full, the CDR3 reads CASGTGAGYTF.

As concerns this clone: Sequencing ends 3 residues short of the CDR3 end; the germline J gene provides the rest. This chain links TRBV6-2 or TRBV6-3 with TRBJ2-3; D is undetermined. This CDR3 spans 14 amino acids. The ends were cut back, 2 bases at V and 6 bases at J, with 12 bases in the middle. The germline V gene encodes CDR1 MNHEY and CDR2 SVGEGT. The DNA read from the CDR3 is TGTGCCAGCAGTTACGGGCACAGATTGGATACG. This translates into CASSYGHRLDT. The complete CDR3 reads CASSYGHRLDTQYF.

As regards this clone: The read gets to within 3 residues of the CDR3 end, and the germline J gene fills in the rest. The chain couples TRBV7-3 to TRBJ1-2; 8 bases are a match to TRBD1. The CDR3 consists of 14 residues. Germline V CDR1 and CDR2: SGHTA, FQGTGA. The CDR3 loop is CASSLVQGGNDYTF. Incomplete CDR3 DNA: TGTGCCAGCAGCTTAGTACAGGGGGGGAATGAC.

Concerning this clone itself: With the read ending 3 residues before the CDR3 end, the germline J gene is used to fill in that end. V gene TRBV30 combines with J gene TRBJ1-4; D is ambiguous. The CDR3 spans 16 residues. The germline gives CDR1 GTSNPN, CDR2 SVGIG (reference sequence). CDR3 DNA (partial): TGTGCCTGGAGTGATGAGCTAAGCTCCTATAATTCACCA. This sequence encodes CAWSDELSSYNSP. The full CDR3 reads CAWSDELSSYNSPLFF.

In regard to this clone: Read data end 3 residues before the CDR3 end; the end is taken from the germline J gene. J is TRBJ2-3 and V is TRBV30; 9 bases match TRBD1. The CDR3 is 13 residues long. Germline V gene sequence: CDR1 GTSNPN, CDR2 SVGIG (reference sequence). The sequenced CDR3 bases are TGTGCCTGGAGCGGACAGGGGCAACAGCCG. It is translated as CAWSGQGQQP. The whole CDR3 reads CAWSGQGQQPQYF.

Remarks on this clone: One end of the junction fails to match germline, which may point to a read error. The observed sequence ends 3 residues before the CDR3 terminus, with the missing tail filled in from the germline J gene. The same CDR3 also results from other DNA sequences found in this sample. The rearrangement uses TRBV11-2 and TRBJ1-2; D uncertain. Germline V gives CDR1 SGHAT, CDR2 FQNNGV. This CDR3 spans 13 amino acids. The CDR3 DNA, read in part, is TGTGCCAGCAGCCTGACGGGGAGAGATGGG. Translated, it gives CASSLTGRDG. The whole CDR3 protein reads CASSLTGRDGYTF.

The CDR3 bases that were read are TGTGCCAGCAGCTTAGGGGCGGGGGATCAAGAGACC. Protein product: CASSLGAGDQET. The full CDR3 is CASSLGAGDQETYTF. The rearrangement joins TRBV11-2 to TRBJ1-2, with a weak D call TRBD1 (5 bases). The read ends 3 residues before the CDR3 terminus; that terminus is restored from the germline J gene. Germline V lookup: CDR1 SGHAT, CDR2 FQNNGV. CDR3 length: 15 amino acids.

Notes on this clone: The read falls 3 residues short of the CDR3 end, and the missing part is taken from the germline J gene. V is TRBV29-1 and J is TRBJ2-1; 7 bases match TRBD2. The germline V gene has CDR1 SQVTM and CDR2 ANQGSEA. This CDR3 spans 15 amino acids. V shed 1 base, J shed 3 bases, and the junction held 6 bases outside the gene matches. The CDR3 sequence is CSVEGSGTNYNEQFF. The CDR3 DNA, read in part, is TGCAGCGTTGAAGGGTCCGGGACTAACTACAATGAG.

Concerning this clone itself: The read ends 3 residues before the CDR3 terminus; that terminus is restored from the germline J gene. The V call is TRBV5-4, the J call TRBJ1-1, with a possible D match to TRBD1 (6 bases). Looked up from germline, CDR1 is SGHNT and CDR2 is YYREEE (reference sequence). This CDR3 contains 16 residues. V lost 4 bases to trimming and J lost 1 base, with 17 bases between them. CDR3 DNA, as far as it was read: TGTGCCAGCAGCGCGAATCCCAGGGGAAAGAACACTGAA. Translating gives CASSANPRGKNTE. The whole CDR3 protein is CASSANPRGKNTEAFF.

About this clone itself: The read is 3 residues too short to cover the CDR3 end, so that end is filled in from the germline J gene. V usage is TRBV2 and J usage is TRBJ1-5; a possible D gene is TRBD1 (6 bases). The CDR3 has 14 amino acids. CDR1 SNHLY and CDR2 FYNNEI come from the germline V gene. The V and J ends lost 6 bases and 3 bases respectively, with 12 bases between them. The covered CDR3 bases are TGTGCCAGCAGCGAGACAGGCTCCAATCAGCCC. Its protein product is CASSETGSNQP. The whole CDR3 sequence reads CASSETGSNQPQHF. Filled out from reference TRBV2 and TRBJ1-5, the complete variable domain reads EPEVTQTPSHQVTQMGQEVILRCVPISNHLYFYWYRQILGQKVEFLVSFYNNEISEKSEIFDDQFSVERPDGSNFTLKIRSTKLEDSAMYFCASSETGSNQPQHFGDGTRLSIL.

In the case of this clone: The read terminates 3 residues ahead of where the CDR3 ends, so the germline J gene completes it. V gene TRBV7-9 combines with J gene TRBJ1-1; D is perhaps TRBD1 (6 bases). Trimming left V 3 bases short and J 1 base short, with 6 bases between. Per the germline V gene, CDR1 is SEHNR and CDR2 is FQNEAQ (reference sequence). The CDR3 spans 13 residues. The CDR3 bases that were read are TGTGCCAGCAGCTTGACAGGGAACACTGAA. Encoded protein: CASSLTGNTE. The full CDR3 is CASSLTGNTEAFF.

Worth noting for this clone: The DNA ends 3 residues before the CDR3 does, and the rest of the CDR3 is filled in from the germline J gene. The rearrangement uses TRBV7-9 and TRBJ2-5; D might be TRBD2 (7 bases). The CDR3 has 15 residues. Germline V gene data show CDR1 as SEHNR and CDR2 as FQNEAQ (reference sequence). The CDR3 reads CASRYPGGATDTQYF. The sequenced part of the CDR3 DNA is TGTGCCAGCAGGTACCCTGGGGGGGCAACAGATACC.

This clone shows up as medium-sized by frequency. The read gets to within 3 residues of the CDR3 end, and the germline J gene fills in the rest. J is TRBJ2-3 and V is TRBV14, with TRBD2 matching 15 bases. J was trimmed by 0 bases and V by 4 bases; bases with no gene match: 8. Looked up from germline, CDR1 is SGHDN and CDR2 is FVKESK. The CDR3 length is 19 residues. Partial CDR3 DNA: TGTGCCAGCAGCCCCAGACCGGGACTAGCGGGGGGTAGCACAGATACG. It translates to CASSPRPGLAGGSTDT. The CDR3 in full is CASSPRPGLAGGSTDTQYF.